In its sample, the clone carrying this TCR beta chain was seen a few times. Its antigen is unknown. These data come from a study of T cells after yellow fever vaccination. Study-level information: Fractions of low cell number were prepared using SMART-Seq v4 Ultra Low Input.

TCRdb reprocessed the 5' RACE reads with MiXCR, giving one entry per CDR3 protein. The sample lists 300,000 to 450,000 distinct CDR3 sequences; approximately 8% were seen once. Deletions cut 6 bases from V and 8 bases from J, with 22 bases between. CDR3 length: 16 residues. Germline V gene lookup returns CDR1 MDHEN and CDR2 SYDVKM. Study observations and caveats: Abundant clonotypes from the bulk population could get into FACS-sorted repertoires as contaminants.

The origin of this receptor is a man between 18 and 35 years old who received the YFV17D yellow fever vaccine. The source material was PBMCs, sampled around 45 days after the first yellow fever vaccination. This sequence joins TRBV28 and TRBJ1-4; D may be TRBD1 (5 bases). CDR3 nucleotide sequence: TGTGCCAGCAGCTCCCAGGGAGGTGGGGGGGAAGAAAAACTGTTTTTT. It is translated as CASSSQGGGGEEKLFF.